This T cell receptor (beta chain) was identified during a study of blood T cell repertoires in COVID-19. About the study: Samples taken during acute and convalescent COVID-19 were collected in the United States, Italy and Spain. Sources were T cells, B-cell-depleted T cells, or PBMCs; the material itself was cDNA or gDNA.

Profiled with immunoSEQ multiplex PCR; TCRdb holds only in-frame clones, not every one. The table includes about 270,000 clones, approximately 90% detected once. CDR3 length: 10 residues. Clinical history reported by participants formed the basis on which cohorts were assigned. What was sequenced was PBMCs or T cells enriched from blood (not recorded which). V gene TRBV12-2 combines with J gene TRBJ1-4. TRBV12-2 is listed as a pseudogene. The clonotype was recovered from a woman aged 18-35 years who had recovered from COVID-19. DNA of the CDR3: TGTGCAAGTCGCTTGGGGGGGACCATTTTC. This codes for CASRLGGTIF.